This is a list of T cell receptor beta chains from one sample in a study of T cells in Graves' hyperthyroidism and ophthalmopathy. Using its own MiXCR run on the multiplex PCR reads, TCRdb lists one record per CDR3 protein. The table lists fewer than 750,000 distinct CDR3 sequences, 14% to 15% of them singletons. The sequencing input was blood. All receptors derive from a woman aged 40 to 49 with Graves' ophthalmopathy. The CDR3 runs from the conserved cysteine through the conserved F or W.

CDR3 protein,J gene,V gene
CASSLGQVYEQYF,TRBJ2-7,TRBV11-2
CASSYSAGSQETQYF,TRBJ2-5,TRBV6-5
CASSYRQGANYGYTF,TRBJ1-2,TRBV6-5
CASGLVTGGGYTF,TRBJ1-2,TRBV12-5
CASRPRGNQPQHF,TRBJ1-5,TRBV6-1
CASSLINSYEQYF,TRBJ2-7,TRBV28
CASKGLVSFSSYEQYF,TRBJ2-7,TRBV27
CASERSFNQPQHF,TRBJ1-5,TRBV6-2/TRBV6-3
CSARDLRAALSYEQYF,TRBJ2-7,TRBV20-1
CASSLEGSGEQFF,TRBJ2-1,TRBV11-3
CASSKNGQLPYEQYF,TRBJ2-7,TRBV6-2/TRBV6-3
CASSPRDKNTGELFF,TRBJ2-2,TRBV7-2
CASTKGTSGQETQYF,TRBJ2-5,TRBV6-5
CAISAETGENQPQHF,TRBJ1-5,TRBV10-3
CASSSSETYEQYF,TRBJ2-7,TRBV6-2/TRBV6-3
CASSYQGYYGYTF,TRBJ1-2,TRBV6-2/TRBV6-3
CASSGSPAQGAQYF,TRBJ2-5,TRBV19
CASSFGGGAGNTIYF,TRBJ1-3,TRBV11-2
CASSIWFGNQETQYF,TRBJ2-5,TRBV19
CASSPRYSSGTYEQYF,TRBJ2-7,TRBV5-6
CSARDREDVTYEQYF,TRBJ2-7,TRBV20-1
CASSPWGTSLKRNIQYF,TRBJ2-4,TRBV18
CASSSVVGTGTEAFF,TRBJ1-1,TRBV28
CASSPQGKRTDTQYF,TRBJ2-3,TRBV28
CANQLALSYEQYF,TRBJ2-7,TRBV14
CASSPGPGTAAPSPYEQYF,TRBJ2-7,TRBV7-3
CATSDRQGAGQETQYF,TRBJ2-5,TRBV24-1
CASSPTRDRELANYGYTF,TRBJ1-2,TRBV28
CASSPSAETEAFF,TRBJ1-1,TRBV12-3/TRBV12-4
CASSVAPIGSKNIQYF,TRBJ2-4,TRBV28
CASSPTGGGETQYF,TRBJ2-5,TRBV12-3/TRBV12-4
CATSGTGETQYF,TRBJ2-5,TRBV15
CTTGTSGSPGELFF,TRBJ2-2,TRBV20-1
CASSLLETYGYTF,TRBJ1-2,TRBV28
CASSPSGQLNTEAFF,TRBJ1-1,TRBV28
CSVTLNTEAFF,TRBJ1-1,TRBV29-1